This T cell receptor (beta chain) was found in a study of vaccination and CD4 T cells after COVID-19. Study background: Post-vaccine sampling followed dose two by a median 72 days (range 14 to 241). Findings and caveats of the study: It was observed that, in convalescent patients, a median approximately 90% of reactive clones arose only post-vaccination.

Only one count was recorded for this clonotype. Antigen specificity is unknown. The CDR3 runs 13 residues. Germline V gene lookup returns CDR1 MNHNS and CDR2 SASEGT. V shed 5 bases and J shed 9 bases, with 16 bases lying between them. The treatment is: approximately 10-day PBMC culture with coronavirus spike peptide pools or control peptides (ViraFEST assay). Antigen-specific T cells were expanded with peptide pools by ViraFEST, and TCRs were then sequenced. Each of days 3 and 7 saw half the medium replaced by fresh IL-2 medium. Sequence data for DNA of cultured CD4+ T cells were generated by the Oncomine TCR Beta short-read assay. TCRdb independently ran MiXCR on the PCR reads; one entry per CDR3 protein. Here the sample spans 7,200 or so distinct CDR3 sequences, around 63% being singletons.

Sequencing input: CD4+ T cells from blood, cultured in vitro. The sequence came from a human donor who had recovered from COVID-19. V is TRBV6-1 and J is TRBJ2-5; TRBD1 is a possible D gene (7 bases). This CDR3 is CASSPRPRGAQYF. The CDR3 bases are TGTGCCAGCAGTCCAAGACCCAGGGGGGCCCAGTACTTC.